This record looks at one T cell receptor beta chain sequence and its context. Its antigen is unidentified. The data derive from a study of neurological immune-mediated disorders. The study's findings and limits: Across subjects, expanded clones had no CDR3 amino acid sequences in common, pointing to private repertoires in all groups. The authors found no clinical or MRI feature associated with the multiple sclerosis repertoire cluster.

Each TCR transcript was tagged with a 10-nucleotide random UMI during 5'RACE. TCRdb recomputed calls from the 5' RACE reads with MiXCR, one row per CDR3 protein. The data show some 86,000 distinct CDR3 sequences, 2.6% seen once. The unsorted libraries were produced from 2 million PBMCs held at -80 C. Trimming cost V 8 bases and J 5 bases, with 13 bases left between them. Germline V gene lookup returns CDR1 MNHNS and CDR2 SASEGT. The CDR3 length is 13 residues. The gene calls are TRBV6-1 and TRBJ2-1; D is possibly TRBD1 (6 bases). Sequencing was carried out using PBMCs. This clonotype was sampled from a woman aged 30 to 39 with multiple sclerosis. CDR3 protein: CASCPPGDNEQFF. CDR3 coding DNA: TGTGCCAGCTGCCCGCCAGGGGACAATGAGCAGTTCTTC.